A selection of T cell receptor beta chains follows, all from one sample in a study of OX40 agonist ivuxolimab in advanced cancers. The table came from immunoSEQ multiplex PCR; TCRdb's copy has only in-frame clones and leaves some out. The sample has 65,000 or so clones, roughly 84% seen once. The source material was CD4+ or CD8+ T cells sorted from blood, sampled in a trial of the OX40 agonist ivuxolimab. The source is an adult with an advanced solid tumor such as melanoma, head and neck, liver or kidney cancer. CDR3s leave out the opening cysteine and the closing phenylalanine or tryptophan.

cdr3_length j_call v_call cdr3_aa
15 TRBJ2-7 TRBV5-6 ASRVFLLAAESHEQY
13 TRBJ1-4 TRBV7-2 ASSLPGRNGEKLF
12 TRBJ1-2 TRBV18 ASSPPGAAAGYT
10 TRBJ2-5 TRBV6-6 ASSWGVETQY
11 TRBJ2-5 TRBV10-2 ASSGSSRETQY
15 TRBJ1-6 TRBV5-5 ASSLYWDSSYNSPLH
11 TRBJ1-1 TRBV2 ATATLQDTEAF
12 TRBJ2-3 TRBV30 AYREGGHTDTQY
9 TRBJ2-7 TRBV19 ASSGSYEQY
10 TRBJ2-1 TRBV5-1 ASSPGTSGEF
12 TRBJ2-3 TRBV12-5 ASGERTETDTQY
10 TRBJ1-1 TRBV7-3 ASSLKLFSAF
12 TRBJ2-2 TRBV29-1 SVLTGGITGELF
9 TRBJ1-2 TRBV19 AADGNYGYT
15 TRBJ2-3 TRBV27 ASSLLPSGSGTDTQY
16 TRBJ2-5 TRBV25-1 ASSEYNFLSRGLETQY
10 TRBJ1-1 TRBV30 AWSSSNTEAF
12 TRBJ2-1 TRBV6-5 ASSYSKGYYEQF
12 TRBJ2-5 TRBV6-6 ASSYSGSGETQY
13 TRBJ2-7 TRBV28 ASSLTRTGLYEQY
14 TRBJ1-3 TRBV5-1 ASSLGWGSSGNTIY
10 TRBJ1-5 TRBV28 ASSLFNQPQH
13 TRBJ1-3 TRBV5-5 ASRSDPNPGNTIY
14 TRBJ1-6 TRBV6-5 ASSYSGGVGNSPLH
11 TRBJ1-3 TRBV30 AWSQTSGNTIY
11 TRBJ1-1 TRBV10-1 ASRGQPNTEAF
14 TRBJ2-7 TRBV5-6 ASSRTPTSGVYEQY
13 TRBJ2-5 TRBV4-1 ASSLPLAVQETQY
10 TRBJ1-5 TRBV4-3 ASSLGNQPQH
14 TRBJ1-2 TRBV5-4 ASSLPRDRGLGGYT
12 TRBJ1-5 TRBV28 ASNNRGGNQPQH
13 TRBJ2-1 TRBV11-2 ASSFERGSYNEQF
12 TRBJ1-1 TRBV6-1 ASSRTSMNTEAF
11 TRBJ2-5 TRBV18 ASSRDGKETQY
11 TRBJ2-5 TRBV5-5 ASSRTSIETQY
12 TRBJ1-2 TRBV10-3 AIKGRLDPYGYT
12 TRBJ1-4 TRBV10-3 AISDQGEPEKLF
11 TRBJ1-2 TRBV19 ASSRTGGFGYT
15 TRBJ2-1 TRBV27 ASSPNQGQGGYNEQF
12 TRBJ2-7 TRBV11-3 ASSLADNSYEQY
11 TRBJ2-2 TRBV5-6 ASGTANTGELF
11 TRBJ2-7 TRBV11-2 ASSLEANYEQY
11 TRBJ1-1 TRBV27 ASSLTGDSEAF
12 TRBJ2-5 TRBV19 ASSIARPQETQY
17 TRBJ1-3 TRBV18 ASSRLAFGGAHSGNTIY
11 TRBJ1-1 TRBV7-6 ASSLGVHTEAF
12 TRBJ1-2 TRBV11-2 ASSGGWGTGGYT
11 TRBJ1-5 TRBV6-5 ASGRYSNQPQH
17 TRBJ1-2 TRBV15 ATSRARLSGRVGGYGYT
14 TRBJ2-2 TRBV11-3 ASSLDGLVNTGELF
12 TRBJ2-1 TRBV29-1 SGRDRASTDEQF
16 TRBJ2-1 TRBV11-2 ASSPIVGIAGGYNEQF
12 TRBJ2-5 TRBV4-1 ASSQTGFQETQY